The TCR beta chain under discussion was sequenced for a study of T cell responses to AZD1222 COVID-19 vaccine. Findings and limits, study-wide: Donors were largely white British and mainly female; clonal diversity was possibly underestimated.

As for this clone: The antigen is unknown.

TCRdb's copy holds only in-frame clones and misses some; the assay was immunoSEQ multiplex PCR. The sample consists of some 130,000 clones, approximately 85% of them appearing once. The material was peripheral blood, obtained 28 days after the second dose of the MenACWY control vaccine. The origin of this receptor is an adult who received the MenACWY meningococcal vaccine as a control.

The CDR3 is CASSDYGGNQPQHF. In nucleotides, the CDR3 is TGTGCCAGCAGTGATTATGGAGGGAATCAGCCCCAGCATTTT. V is TRBV2 and J is TRBJ1-5; the D is unclear. This CDR3 has 14 residues. Trimming cost V 3 bases and J 4 bases, with 10 bases left between them. CDR1 SNHLY and CDR2 FYNNEI come from the germline V gene.